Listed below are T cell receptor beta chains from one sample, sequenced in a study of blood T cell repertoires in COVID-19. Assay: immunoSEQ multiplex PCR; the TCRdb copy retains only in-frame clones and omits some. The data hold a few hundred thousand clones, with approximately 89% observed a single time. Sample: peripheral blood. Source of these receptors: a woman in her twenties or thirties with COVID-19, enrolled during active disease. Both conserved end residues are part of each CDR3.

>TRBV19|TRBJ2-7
CASNNGQGGYEQYF
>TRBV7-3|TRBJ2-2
CASSQLAGAGTGELFF
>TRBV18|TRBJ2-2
CASSPSLAGTGELFF
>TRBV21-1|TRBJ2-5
CASVGDGRGVETQYF
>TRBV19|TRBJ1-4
CASSILGQGKSTNEKLFF
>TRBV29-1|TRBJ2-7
CSVGLAGVSYEQYF
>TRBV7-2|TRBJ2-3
CASSFLGPDTQYF
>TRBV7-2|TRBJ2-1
CASSLAAGATYNEQFF
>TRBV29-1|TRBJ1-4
CSAADRAEKLFF
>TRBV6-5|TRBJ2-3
CASSLSGRESDTQYF
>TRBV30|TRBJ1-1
CAWDRRENTEAFF
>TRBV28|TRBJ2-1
CASSFTAAGGRDEQFF
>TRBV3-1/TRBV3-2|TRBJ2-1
CASSQGDSSYNEQFF
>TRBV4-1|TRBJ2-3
CASSQDRWGADTQYF
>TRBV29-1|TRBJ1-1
CSVRDIKNTEAFF
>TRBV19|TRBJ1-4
CASRRQGTAEKLFF
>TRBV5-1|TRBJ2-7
CASSLLGQGSYEQYF
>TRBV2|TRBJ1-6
CASWWTGYNSPLHF
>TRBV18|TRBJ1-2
CASSPPGQGAGYGYTF
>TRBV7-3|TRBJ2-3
CASSRSGRGDTQYF
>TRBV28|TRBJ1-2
CASSGTRYTF
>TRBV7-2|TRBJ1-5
CASSLEVRGVYQPQHF
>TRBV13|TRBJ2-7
CASGGGGSYEQYF
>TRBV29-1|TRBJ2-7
CSAISGLYEQYF
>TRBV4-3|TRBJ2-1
CASRASGSSYNEQFF
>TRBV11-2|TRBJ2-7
CASSLRGIPYEQYF
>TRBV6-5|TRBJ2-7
CASSYRDINYEQYF
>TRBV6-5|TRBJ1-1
CATTLGENTEAFF
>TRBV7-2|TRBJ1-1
CASSATGMNTEAFF
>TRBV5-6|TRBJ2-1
CASNGLAGDNLPYNEQFF
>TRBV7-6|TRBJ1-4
CASSFGQGLQEKLFF
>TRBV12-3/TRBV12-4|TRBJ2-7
CASSLAGPTEQYF
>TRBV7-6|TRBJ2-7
CASSSGAYEQYF
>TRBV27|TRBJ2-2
CASSLSGPGTGELFF
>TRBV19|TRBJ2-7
CASSLLYSYEQYF
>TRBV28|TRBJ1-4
CASSPLLGGIGEKLFF
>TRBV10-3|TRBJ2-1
CAISGSSGRALIEQFF
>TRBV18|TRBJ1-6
CASSPGQGSNSPLHF
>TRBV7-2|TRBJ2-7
CASSWTSGSPSYEQYF
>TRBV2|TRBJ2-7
CASRASTYEQYF
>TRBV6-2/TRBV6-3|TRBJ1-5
CASSYSPGSSYSNQPQHF
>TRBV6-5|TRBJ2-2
CASRALDRDTGELFF